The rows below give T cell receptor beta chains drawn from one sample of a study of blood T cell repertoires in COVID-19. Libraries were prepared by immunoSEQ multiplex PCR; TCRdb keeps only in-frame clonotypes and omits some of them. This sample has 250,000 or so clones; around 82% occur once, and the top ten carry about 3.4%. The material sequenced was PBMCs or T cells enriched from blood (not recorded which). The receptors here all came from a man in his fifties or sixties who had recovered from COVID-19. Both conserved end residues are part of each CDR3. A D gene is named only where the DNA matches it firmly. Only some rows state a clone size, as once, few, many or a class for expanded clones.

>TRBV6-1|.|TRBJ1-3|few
CASSEAVPGNTIYF
TGTGCCAGCAGTGAGGCGGTTCCTGGAAACACCATATATTTT
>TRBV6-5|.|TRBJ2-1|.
CASSYRWETGNEQFF
TGTGCCAGCAGTTACAGATGGGAGACGGGAAATGAGCAGTTCTTC
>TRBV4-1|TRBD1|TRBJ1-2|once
CASSQGLMGQGLRNYGYTF
TGCGCCAGCAGCCAAGGCCTGATGGGACAGGGGCTTAGGAACTATGGCTACACCTTC
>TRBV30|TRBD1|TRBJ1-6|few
CAWRDSYNSPLHF
TGTGCCTGGCGGGACAGCTATAATTCACCCCTCCACTTT
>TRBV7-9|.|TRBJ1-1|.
CASSLSGENTEAFF
TGTGCCAGCAGCCTGTCAGGGGAGAACACTGAAGCTTTCTTT
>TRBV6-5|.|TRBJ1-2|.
CASSPLPVYGYTF
TGTGCCAGCAGCCCCTTACCAGTATATGGCTACACCTTC
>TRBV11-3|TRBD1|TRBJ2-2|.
CASSLGGQGNTGELFF
TGTGCCAGCAGCTTGGGGGGACAGGGGAATACCGGGGAGCTGTTTTTT
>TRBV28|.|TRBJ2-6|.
CASRIAGANVLTF
TGTGCCAGCAGGATAGCTGGGGCCAACGTCCTGACTTTC
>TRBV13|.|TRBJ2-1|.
CASREGAAYNEQFF
TGTGCCAGCAGGGAGGGGGCGGCCTACAATGAGCAGTTCTTC
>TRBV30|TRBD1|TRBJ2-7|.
CAWVPTLSGTAYEQYF
TGTGCCTGGGTACCGACGCTTTCTGGGACAGCCTACGAGCAGTACTTC